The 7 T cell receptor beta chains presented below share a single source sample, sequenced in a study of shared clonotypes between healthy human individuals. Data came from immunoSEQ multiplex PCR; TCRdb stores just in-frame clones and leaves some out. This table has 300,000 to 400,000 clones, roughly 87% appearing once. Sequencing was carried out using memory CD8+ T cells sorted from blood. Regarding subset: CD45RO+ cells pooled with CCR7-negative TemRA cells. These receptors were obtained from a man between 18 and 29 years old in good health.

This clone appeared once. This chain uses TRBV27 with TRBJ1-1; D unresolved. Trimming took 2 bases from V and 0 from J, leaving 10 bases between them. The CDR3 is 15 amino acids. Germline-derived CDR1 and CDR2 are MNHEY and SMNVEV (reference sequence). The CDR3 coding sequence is TGTGCCAGCAGTTTAGGGAGCAGATTGAACACTGAAGCTTTCTTT. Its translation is CASSLGSRLNTEAFF.

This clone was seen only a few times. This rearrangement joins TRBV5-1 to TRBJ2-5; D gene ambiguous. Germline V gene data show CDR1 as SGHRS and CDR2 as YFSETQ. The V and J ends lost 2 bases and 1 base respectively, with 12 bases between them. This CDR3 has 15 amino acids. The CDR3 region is CASSLTGLRQETQYF. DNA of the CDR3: TGCGCCAGCAGCTTAACCGGGCTCCGCCAAGAGACCCAGTACTTC.

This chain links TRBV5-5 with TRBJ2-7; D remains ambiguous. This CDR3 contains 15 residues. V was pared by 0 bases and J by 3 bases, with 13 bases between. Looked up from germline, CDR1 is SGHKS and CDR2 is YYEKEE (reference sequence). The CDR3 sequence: CASSLAASALYEQYF. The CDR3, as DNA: TGTGCCAGCAGCTTGGCAGCGTCAGCCCTCTACGAGCAGTACTTC.

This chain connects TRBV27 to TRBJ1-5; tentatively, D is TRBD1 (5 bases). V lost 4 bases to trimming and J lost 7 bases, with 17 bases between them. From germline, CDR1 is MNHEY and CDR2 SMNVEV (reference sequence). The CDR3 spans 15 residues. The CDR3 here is CASSSGDGPKQPQHF. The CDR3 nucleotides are TGTGCCAGCAGTTCTGGGGACGGCCCTAAACAGCCCCAGCATTTT.

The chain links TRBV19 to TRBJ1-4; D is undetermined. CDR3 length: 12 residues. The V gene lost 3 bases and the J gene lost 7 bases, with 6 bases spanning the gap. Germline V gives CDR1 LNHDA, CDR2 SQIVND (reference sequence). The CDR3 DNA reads TGTGCCAGTAGTATCATGGGTGAAAAACTGTTTTTT. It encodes CASSIMGEKLFF.

The CDR3 sequence is CASSQDTQGATTEAFF. The CDR3 DNA sequence: TGCGCCAGCAGCCAAGATACCCAGGGGGCGACCACTGAAGCTTTCTTT. The V and J genes are TRBV4-1 and TRBJ1-1, with 8 bases identical to TRBD1. The CDR3 runs 16 residues. Per germline, CDR1 MGHRA and CDR2 YSYEKL. Trimming cost V 0 bases and J 4 bases; bases outside gene matches: 7.

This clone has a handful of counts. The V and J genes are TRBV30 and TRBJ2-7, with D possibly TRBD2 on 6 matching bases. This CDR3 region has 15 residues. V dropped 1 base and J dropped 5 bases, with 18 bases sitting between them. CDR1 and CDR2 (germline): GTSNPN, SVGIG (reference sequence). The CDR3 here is CAWSGVPQGGHEQYF. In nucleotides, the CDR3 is TGTGCCTGGAGTGGGGTTCCGCAGGGAGGCCACGAGCAGTACTTC. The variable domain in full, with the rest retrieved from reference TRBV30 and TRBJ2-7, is SQTIHQWPATLVQPVGSPLSLECTVEGTSNPNLYWYRQAAGRGLQLLFYSVGIGQISSEVPQNLSASRPQDRQFILSSKKLLLSDSGFYLCAWSGVPQGGHEQYFGPGTRLTVT.